This TCR beta chain was sequenced for a study of vaccination and CD4 T cells after COVID-19. Across the whole study: Investigators drew the post-COVID samples a median around 98 days after diagnosis, with a range of 35 to 161.

The Oncomine TCR Beta short-read assay was what sequenced the DNA obtained from cultured CD4+ T cells. TCRdb re-called the PCR reads through MiXCR, storing one row per CDR3 protein. Of about 15,000 distinct CDR3 sequences in the sample, 30% to 40% were seen once. Treatment defined: approximately nine-day PBMC culture with coronavirus spike peptide pools or control peptides (ViraFEST assay). A half-volume replacement of the medium with fresh IL-2 medium was performed on days 3 and 7. This clonotype has just a few counts. The target antigen is unknown. Germline lookup yields CDR1 WNHNN and CDR2 SYGVQD (reference sequence). The J segment lost 3 bases and the V segment lost 8 bases, leaving 9 bases of the junction unmatched. This CDR3 comprises 14 residues.

The sequenced sample was cultured CD4+ T cells from blood. This chain links TRBV10-1 with TRBJ2-5; the match to TRBD2 covers 7 bases. The TCR originated in a human donor with COVID-19. The CDR3 DNA reads as TGCGCCAGCCGGCGAGGGACTACGAAAGAGACCCAGTACTTC. Its protein is CASRRGTTKETQYF.